The source of this T cell receptor (beta chain) is a study of blood T cell repertoires in COVID-19. The wider study: Some COVID-19 samples were acute and others convalescent; all came from the United States, Italy and Spain. Sources were T cells, B-cell-depleted T cells, or PBMCs; the material itself was cDNA or gDNA.

Methods used by the authors: The assay estimated nucleated cells by amplifying reference gene primers. The repertoire was sequenced with immunoSEQ multiplex PCR; TCRdb's copy has only in-frame clones and lacks some. Clone size and V and J calls were adopted from that table, with D and trimming inferred from the DNA. This sample yields a few hundred thousand clones, of which over 70% are seen a single time; over 8.5% belongs to the top ten. Deletions cut 3 bases from V and 8 bases from J, with 14 bases between. The CDR3 runs 14 residues. CDR1 is SNHLY and CDR2 is FYNNEI in the germline V gene. This sequence joins TRBV2 and TRBJ2-1; the D gene is possibly TRBD1 (5 bases). This TCR was sampled from a human donor in a cohort sampled during active COVID-19. The sample consisted of peripheral blood. In nucleotides, the CDR3 is TGTGCCAGCAGTGACCTCGTAGGGGCCGATGAGCAGTTCTTC. This translates into CASSDLVGADEQFF. The full variable domain, rest sourced from reference TRBV2 and TRBJ2-1, is EPEVTQTPSHQVTQMGQEVILRCVPISNHLYFYWYRQILGQKVEFLVSFYNNEISEKSEIFDDQFSVERPDGSNFTLKIRSTKLEDSAMYFCASSDLVGADEQFFGPGTRLTVL.